This T cell receptor beta chain is drawn from a study of regulatory T cells in long-lasting Graves disease. Study details: Persistent Graves' disease denoted over 5 years of antithyroid drugs plus positive TSH receptor antibodies. Findings and caveats of the study: Favored gene segments in persistent disease were TRBV28, TRBJ1-2 and TRBJ2-5.

This clonotype was counted many times. Its cognate antigen is unknown. Time point noted: persistent/refractory GD, antithyroid drugs over 5 years with positive TRAb. PBMCs provided the RNA from which the TCR library was made. Patients were enrolled at an endocrinology department in Xi'an, China. This CDR3 has 14 residues. Germline V gene lookup returns CDR1 SGHRS and CDR2 YFSETQ. The V and J ends lost 5 bases and 3 bases respectively, with 14 bases between them. CDR3 regions were amplified by Arm-PCR using iRepertoire HTBI primers to build TCR beta libraries. The authors' processing: The study identified 60 to 65 TRBV and more than 11 TRBJ segments across samples. TCRdb analysed the multiplex PCR reads with MiXCR anew, one entry per CDR3 protein. The V and J calls were not made by the authors but by TCRdb's processing. The table lists approximately 500,000 distinct CDR3 sequences, under 25% of them singletons.

Here the sequenced sample was peripheral blood mononuclear cells (PBMCs), taken when the disease was refractory, from a patient treated with antithyroid drugs. The clonotype was recovered from a female donor with Graves disease. The chain couples TRBV5-1 to TRBJ1-2; D call uncertain. The CDR3 nucleotides are TGCGCCAGCAGGCCTCCGGAGACGCACTATGGCTACACCTTC. Its protein is CASRPPETHYGYTF.